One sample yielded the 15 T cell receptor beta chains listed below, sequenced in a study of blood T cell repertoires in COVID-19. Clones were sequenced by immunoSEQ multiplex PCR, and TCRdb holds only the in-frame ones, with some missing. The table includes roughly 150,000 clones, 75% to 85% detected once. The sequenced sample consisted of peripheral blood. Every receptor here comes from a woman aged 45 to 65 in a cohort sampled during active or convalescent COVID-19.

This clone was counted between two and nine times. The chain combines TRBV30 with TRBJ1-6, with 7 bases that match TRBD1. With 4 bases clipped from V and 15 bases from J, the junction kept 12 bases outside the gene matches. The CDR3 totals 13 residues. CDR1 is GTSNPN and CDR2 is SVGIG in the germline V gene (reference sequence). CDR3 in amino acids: CAWTKPGQSFLHF. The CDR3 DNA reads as TGTGCCTGGACAAAACCGGGACAGTCGTTCCTCCACTTT.

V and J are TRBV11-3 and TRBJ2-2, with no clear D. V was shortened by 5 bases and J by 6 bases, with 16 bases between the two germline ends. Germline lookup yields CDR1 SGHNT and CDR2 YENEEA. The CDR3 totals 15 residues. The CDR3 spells CASSPGAPRSGELFF. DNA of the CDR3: TGTGCCAGCAGCCCGGGTGCGCCCCGGTCCGGGGAGCTGTTTTTT.

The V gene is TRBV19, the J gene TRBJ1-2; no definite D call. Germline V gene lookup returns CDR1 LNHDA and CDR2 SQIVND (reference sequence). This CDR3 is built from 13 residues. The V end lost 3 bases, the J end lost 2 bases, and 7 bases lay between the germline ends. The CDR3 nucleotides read TGTGCCAGTAGTATCTCCAGAAACTATGGCTACACCTTC. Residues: CASSISRNYGYTF.

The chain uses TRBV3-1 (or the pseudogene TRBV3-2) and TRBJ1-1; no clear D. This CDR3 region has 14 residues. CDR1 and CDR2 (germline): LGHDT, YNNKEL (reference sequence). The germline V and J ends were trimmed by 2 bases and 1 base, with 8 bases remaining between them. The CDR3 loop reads CASSQPHTNTEAFF. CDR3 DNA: TGTGCCAGCAGCCAACCACACACGAACACTGAAGCTTTCTTT.

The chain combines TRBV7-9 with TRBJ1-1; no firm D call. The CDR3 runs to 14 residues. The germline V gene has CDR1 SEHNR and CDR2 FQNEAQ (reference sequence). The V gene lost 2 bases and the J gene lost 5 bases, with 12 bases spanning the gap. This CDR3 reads CASSLRDGDTEAFF. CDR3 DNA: TGTGCCAGCAGCTTAAGAGATGGAGATACTGAAGCTTTCTTT.

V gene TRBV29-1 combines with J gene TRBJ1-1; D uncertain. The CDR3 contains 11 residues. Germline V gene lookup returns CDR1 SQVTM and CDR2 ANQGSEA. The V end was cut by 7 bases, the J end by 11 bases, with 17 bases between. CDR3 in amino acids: CSGSDGLAAFF. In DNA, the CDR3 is TGCAGCGGCTCGGACGGGCTAGCGGCTTTCTTT.

CDR3: CASSFIPYNEQFF. In DNA form, the CDR3 reads TGTGCCAGCAGCTTCATTCCCTACAATGAGCAGTTCTTC. This chain connects TRBV11-2 to TRBJ2-1; no firm D call. The V and J ends lost 3 bases and 2 bases respectively, with 5 bases between them. This CDR3 has 13 amino acids. Germline CDR1 is SGHAT and CDR2 is FQNNGV.

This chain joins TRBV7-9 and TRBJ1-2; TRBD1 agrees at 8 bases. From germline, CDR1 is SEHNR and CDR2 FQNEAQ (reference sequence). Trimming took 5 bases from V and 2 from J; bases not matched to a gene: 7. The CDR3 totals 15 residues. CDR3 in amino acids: CASSLSTGENYGYTF. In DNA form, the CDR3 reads TGTGCCAGCAGCCTTTCGACAGGGGAAAACTATGGCTACACCTTC.

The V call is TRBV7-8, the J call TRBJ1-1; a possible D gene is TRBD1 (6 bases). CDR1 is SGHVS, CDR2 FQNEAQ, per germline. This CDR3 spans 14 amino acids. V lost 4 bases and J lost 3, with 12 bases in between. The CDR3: CASSWATGDTEAFF. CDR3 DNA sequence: TGTGCCAGCAGCTGGGCGACAGGCGACACTGAAGCTTTCTTT.

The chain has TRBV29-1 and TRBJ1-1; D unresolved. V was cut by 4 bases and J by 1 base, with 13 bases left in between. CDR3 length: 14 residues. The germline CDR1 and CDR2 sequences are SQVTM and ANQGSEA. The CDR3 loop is CSVGLRQTNTEAFF. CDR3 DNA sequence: TGCAGCGTTGGGCTCAGGCAGACGAACACTGAAGCTTTCTTT.

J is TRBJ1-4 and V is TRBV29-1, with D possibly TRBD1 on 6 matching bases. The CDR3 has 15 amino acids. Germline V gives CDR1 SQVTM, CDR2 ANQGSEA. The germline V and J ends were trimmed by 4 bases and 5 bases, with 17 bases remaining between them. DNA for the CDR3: TGCAGCGTTGCTTCTTGGACAGAGCAAAATGAAAAACTGTTTTTT. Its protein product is CSVASWTEQNEKLFF. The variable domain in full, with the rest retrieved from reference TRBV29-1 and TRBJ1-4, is SAVISQKPSRDICQRGTSLTIQCQVDSQVTMMFWYRQQPGQSLTLIATANQGSEATYESGFVIDKFPISRPNLTFSTLTVSNMSPEDSSIYLCSVASWTEQNEKLFFGSGTQLSVL.

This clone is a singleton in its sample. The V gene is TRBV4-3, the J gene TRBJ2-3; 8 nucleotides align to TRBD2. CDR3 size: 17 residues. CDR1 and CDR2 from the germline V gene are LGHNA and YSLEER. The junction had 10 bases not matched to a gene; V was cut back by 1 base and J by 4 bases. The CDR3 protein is CASSQGALGGAADTQYF. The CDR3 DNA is TGCGCCAGCAGCCAAGGAGCGCTCGGGGGGGCCGCAGATACGCAGTATTTT.

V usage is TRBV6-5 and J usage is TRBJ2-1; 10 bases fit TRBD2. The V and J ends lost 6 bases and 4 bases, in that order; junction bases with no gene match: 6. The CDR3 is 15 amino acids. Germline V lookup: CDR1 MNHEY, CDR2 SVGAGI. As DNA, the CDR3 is TGTGCCAGCAGCATAACTAGCGGGGAGTACAATGAGCAGTTCTTC. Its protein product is CASSITSGEYNEQFF.

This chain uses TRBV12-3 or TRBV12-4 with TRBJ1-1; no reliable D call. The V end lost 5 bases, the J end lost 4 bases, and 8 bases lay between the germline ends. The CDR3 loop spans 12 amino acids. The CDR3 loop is CASSQYSTEAFF. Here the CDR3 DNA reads TGTGCCAGCAGTCAATACAGCACTGAAGCTTTCTTT.

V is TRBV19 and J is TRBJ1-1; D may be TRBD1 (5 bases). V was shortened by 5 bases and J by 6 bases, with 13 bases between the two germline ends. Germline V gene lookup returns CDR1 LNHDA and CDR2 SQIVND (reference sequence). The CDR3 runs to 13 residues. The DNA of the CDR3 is TGTGCCAGTAGTGCCGAGACAGACCCTGAAGCTTTCTTT. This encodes CASSAETDPEAFF.